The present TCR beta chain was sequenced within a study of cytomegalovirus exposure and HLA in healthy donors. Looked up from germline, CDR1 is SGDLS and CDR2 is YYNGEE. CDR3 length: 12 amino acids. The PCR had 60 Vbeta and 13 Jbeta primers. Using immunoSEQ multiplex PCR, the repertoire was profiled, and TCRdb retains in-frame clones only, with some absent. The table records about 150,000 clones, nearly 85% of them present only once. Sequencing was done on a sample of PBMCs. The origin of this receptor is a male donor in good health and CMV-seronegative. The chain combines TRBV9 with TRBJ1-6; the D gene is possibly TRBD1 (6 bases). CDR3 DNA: TGTCCGGTGCGGACAGAGAATTCACCCCTCCACTTT. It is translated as CPVRTENSPLHF.